The next 3 T cell receptor beta chains were all read from a single sample in a study of blood T cell repertoires in COVID-19. Produced via immunoSEQ multiplex PCR; TCRdb's table is partial and in-frame only. The table lists about 260,000 clones, over 70% of them singletons, with 10% in the top ten. The sequenced sample consisted of peripheral blood. The source is a woman in her seventies with COVID-19, enrolled during active disease.

The V gene is TRBV6-2 or TRBV6-3, the J gene TRBJ1-3, with a tentative D call TRBD1 (6 bases). This CDR3 region has 16 residues. Germline V gene lookup returns CDR1 MNHEY and CDR2 SVGEGT. V dropped 4 bases and J dropped 0 bases, with 13 bases sitting between them. CDR3 sequence reads: CASSSDGTSSGNTIYF. The CDR3 DNA sequence: TGTGCCAGCAGTTCCGACGGGACAAGCTCTGGAAACACCATATATTTT.

CDR3 coding DNA: TGTGCCACCAGTGTAAGCGGGAGAGAGGCCAACGTCCTGACTTTC. It codes for CATSVSGREANVLTF. The chain employs TRBV24-1 and TRBJ2-6; 8 bases line up with TRBD2. Germline CDR1 and CDR2: KGHDR and SFDVKD. J was trimmed by 6 bases and V by 5 bases; bases with no gene match: 5. The CDR3 loop spans 15 amino acids.

The CDR3 reads CASRLAGDTGELFF. DNA for the CDR3: TGTGCCAGTAGACTAGCGGGAGACACCGGGGAGCTGTTTTTT. The chain recombines TRBV6-4 with TRBJ2-2, with 12 nucleotides matching TRBD2. CDR1 is MRHNA, CDR2 SNTAGT, per germline. Losses at the gene ends were 9 bases for V and 3 bases for J; bases not matched to a gene: 2. The CDR3 loop spans 14 amino acids.